These 11 T cell receptor beta chains were sequenced from one sample in a study of T cells in Graves' hyperthyroidism and ophthalmopathy. Amplification of TCR beta CDR3 regions was performed using RNA transcripts as template. First-round RT-PCR targeting the TCR CDR3 was performed with the HTBI primer set. TCRdb analysed the multiplex PCR reads with MiXCR anew, one entry per CDR3 protein. The sample carries about 840,000 distinct CDR3 sequences, around 39% recorded once. Sequencing input: blood. These receptors were obtained from a man aged 18 to 30 with Graves' hyperthyroidism.

About this clonotype: Being one base from a much bigger clone, this may be a read error. The CDR3 DNA reads as TGTGCCAGCAGCTTCCCGGGACGGTTAAACTATGGCTACACCTTC. Its protein is CASSFPGRLNYGYTF. J is TRBJ1-2 and V is TRBV7-2; a possible D gene is TRBD1 (5 bases). Trimming shortened V by 3 bases and J by 2 bases, and 13 bases separated the two germline ends. The CDR3 sequence is 15 residues long. The V gene's germline CDR1 is SGHTA and CDR2 FQGNSA.

This rearrangement joins TRBV5-1 to TRBJ2-2; no clear D. The CDR3 covers 14 residues. Germline V lookup: CDR1 SGHRS, CDR2 YFSETQ. Trimming took off 4 bases at V and 5 bases at J, with 12 bases between the two ends. The CDR3 spells CASSQEVGTGELFF. In nucleotides, the CDR3 is TGCGCCAGCAGCCAAGAGGTCGGGACCGGGGAGCTGTTTTTT.

The chain employs TRBV4-3 and TRBJ2-7, with 12 nucleotides matching TRBD2. V dropped 4 bases and J dropped 6; count of bases not matched to a gene: 7. Germline-derived CDR1 and CDR2 are LGHNA and YSLEER. The CDR3 has 15 residues. The CDR3 coding sequence is TGCGCCAGCAGCCCCCTAGCGGGAGGGCCGGTCGAGCAGTACTTC. Encoded protein: CASSPLAGGPVEQYF.

As regards this clonotype: This could be a read error, since a much larger clone is one nucleotide away. The missing conserved phenylalanine or tryptophan at the end of this CDR3 makes a read error likely. The CDR3 spells CATSRGDSFFSYEQYL. Here the CDR3 DNA reads TGTGCCACCAGCAGAGGGGACAGTTTCTTTTCCTACGAGCAGTACCTC. The genes are TRBV15 and TRBJ2-7; 7 bases are shared with TRBD1. Germline lookup yields CDR1 LNHNV and CDR2 YYDKDF (reference sequence). The CDR3 spans 16 residues. V was pared by 1 base and J by 1 base, with 7 bases of the junction left unmatched.

This clonotype was counted a few times. The DNA for the CDR3 is TGCGCCAGCAGCTTGGACGGGCAGGCAATGAACTATGGCTACACCTTC. It is translated as CASSLDGQAMNYGYTF. The genes are TRBV5-1 and TRBJ1-2; D gene ambiguous. Germline CDR1 and CDR2: SGHRS and YFSETQ. V gave up 0 bases and J gave up 2 bases, with 14 bases separating them. The CDR3 is made up of 16 amino acids.

J is TRBJ2-2 and V is TRBV3-1; no definite D call. Germline V gene sequence: CDR1 LGHDT, CDR2 YNNKEL (reference sequence). The CDR3 contains 13 residues. V shed 7 bases and J shed 2 bases, with 8 bases lying between them. The CDR3 region is CASKETNTGELFF. CDR3 sequence (DNA): TGTGCCAGCAAGGAGACTAACACCGGGGAGCTGTTTTTT.

The CDR3 DNA follows: TGTGCCAGCAACCGGGGCCCCACTTACCAAGAGACCCAGTACTTC. The encoded protein is CASNRGPTYQETQYF. This sequence joins TRBV2 and TRBJ2-5; D is perhaps TRBD1 or TRBD2 (5 bases each). Germline values: CDR1 SNHLY, CDR2 FYNNEI. V lost 7 bases and J lost 0, with 15 bases in between. The CDR3 totals 15 residues. The variable domain in full, completed from reference TRBV2 and TRBJ2-5, reads EPEVTQTPSHQVTQMGQEVILRCVPISNHLYFYWYRQILGQKVEFLVSFYNNEISEKSEIFDDQFSVERPDGSNFTLKIRSTKLEDSAMYFCASNRGPTYQETQYFGPGTRLLVL.

This clonotype turned up a few times. This chain links TRBV29-1 with TRBJ2-7; no clear D gene. Trimming left V 7 bases short and J 5 bases short, with 18 bases between. The CDR3 spans 13 residues. CDR1 and CDR2 from the germline V gene are SQVTM and ANQGSEA. The CDR3 loop reads CSAVDRFGDEQYF. As DNA, the CDR3 is TGCAGCGCTGTTGATAGATTCGGAGACGAGCAGTACTTC.

This sequence joins TRBV10-2 and TRBJ2-2; 8 bases are shared with TRBD2. Germline V gives CDR1 WSHSY, CDR2 SAAADI. The V segment lost 6 bases and the J segment 4 bases; nucleotides outside the gene matches: 10. The CDR3 extends over 16 amino acids. The CDR3 DNA sequence: TGCGCCAGCAGCGTTCAGCGGGAGCGATTCACCGGGGAGCTGTTTTTT. The encoded protein is CASSVQRERFTGELFF.

This clonotype came up a few times. The chain uses TRBV20-1 and TRBJ1-5; tentatively, D is TRBD1 (6 bases). Trimming cost V 0 bases and J 3 bases, with 9 bases left between them. The length of the CDR3 is 14 residues. CDR1 and CDR2 from the germline V gene are DFQATT and SNEGSKA (reference sequence). CDR3 loop: CSAREGAPNQPQHF. CDR3 in DNA: TGCAGTGCTAGAGAGGGGGCCCCCAATCAGCCCCAGCATTTT.

This clonotype was detected many times. The chain recombines TRBV10-3 with TRBJ2-7; D ambiguous. The germline gives CDR1 ENHRY, CDR2 SYGVKD. This CDR3 comprises 12 residues. The V gene lost 4 bases and the J gene lost 2 bases, with 6 bases spanning the gap. CDR3 nucleotide sequence: TGTGCCATCAGTGGGGGTCCCTACGAGCAGTACTTC. Translating it yields CAISGGPYEQYF.